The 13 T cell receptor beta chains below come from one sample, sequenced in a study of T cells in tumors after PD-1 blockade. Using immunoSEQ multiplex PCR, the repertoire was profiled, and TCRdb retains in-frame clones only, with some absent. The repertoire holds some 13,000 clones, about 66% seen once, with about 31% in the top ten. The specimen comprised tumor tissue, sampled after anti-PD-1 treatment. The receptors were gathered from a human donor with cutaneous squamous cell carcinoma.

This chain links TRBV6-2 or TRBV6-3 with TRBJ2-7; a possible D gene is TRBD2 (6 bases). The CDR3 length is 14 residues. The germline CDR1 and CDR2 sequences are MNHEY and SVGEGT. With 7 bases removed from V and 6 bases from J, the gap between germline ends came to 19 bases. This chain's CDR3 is CASIPGGASGEQYF. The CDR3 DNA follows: TGTGCCAGCATCCCCGGCGGGGCGTCAGGCGAGCAGTACTTC.

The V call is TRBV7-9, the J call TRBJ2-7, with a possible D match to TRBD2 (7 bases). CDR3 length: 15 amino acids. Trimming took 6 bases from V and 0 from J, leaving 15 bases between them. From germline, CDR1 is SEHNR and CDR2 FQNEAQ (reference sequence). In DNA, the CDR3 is TGTGCCAGCAGACGAGACGGGGGGCACTCCTACGAGCAGTACTTC. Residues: CASRRDGGHSYEQYF. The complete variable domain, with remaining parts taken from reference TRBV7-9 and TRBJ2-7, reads DTGVSQNPRHKITKRGQNVTFRCDPISEHNRLYWYRQTLGQGPEFLTYFQNEAQLEKSRLLSDRFSAERPKGSFSTLEIQRTEQGDSAMYLCASRRDGGHSYEQYFGPGTRLTVT.

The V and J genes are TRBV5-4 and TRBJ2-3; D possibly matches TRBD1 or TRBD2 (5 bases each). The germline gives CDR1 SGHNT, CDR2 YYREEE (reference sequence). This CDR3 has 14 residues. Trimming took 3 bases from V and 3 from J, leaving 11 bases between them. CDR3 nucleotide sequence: TGTGCCAGCAGCTCGAGAGGGGATACAGATACGCAGTATTTT. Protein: CASSSRGDTDTQYF.

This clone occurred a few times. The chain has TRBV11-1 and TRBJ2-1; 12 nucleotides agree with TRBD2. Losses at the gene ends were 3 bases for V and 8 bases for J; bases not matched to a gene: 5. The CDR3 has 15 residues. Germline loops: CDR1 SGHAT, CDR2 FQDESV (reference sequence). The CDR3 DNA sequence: TGTGCCAGCAGCTTCGGACTAGCGGGATCTTATGAGCAGTTCTTC. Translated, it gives CASSFGLAGSYEQFF.

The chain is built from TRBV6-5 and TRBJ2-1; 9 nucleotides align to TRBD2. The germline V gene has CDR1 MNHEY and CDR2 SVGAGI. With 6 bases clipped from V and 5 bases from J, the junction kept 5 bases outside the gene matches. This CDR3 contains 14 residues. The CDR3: CASRLAGAHNEQFF. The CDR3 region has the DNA TGTGCCAGCAGATTAGCGGGAGCCCACAATGAGCAGTTCTTC.

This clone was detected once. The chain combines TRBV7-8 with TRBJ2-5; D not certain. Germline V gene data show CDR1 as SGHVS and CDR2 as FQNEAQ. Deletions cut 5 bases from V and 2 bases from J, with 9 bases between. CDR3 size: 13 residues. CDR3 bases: TGTGCCAGCAGCGCATTCGGGCAAGAGACCCAGTACTTC. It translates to CASSAFGQETQYF.

CDR3 amino acids: CASTGPGLAGVGTQYF. CDR3 nucleotide sequence: TGTGCCAGTACCGGCCCGGGACTAGCGGGAGTGGGTACGCAGTATTTT. This chain links TRBV7-8 with TRBJ2-3; 14 nucleotides line up with TRBD2. V was clipped by 9 bases and J by 8 bases; unmatched bases: 13. The CDR3 totals 16 residues. Germline V gene sequence: CDR1 SGHVS, CDR2 FQNEAQ.

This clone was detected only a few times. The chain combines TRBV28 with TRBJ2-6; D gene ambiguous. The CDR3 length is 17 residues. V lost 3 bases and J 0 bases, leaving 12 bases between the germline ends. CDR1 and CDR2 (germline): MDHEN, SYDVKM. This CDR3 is CASSLHDTPSGANVLTF. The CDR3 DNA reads TGTGCCAGCAGTTTGCACGACACGCCCTCTGGGGCCAACGTCCTGACTTTC.

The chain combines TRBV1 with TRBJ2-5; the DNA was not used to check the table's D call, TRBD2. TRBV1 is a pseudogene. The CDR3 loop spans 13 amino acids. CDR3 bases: TGCACCAGGTCGAAAGCGGAACAAGAGACCCAGTACTTC. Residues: CTRSKAEQETQYF.

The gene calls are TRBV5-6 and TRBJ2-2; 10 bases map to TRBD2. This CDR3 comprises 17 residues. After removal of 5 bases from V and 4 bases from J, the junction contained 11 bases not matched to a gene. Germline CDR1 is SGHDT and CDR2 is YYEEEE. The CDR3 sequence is CASRLSGAGGPTGELFF. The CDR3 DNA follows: TGTGCCAGCAGACTGTCTGGAGCGGGGGGGCCCACCGGGGAGCTGTTTTTT.

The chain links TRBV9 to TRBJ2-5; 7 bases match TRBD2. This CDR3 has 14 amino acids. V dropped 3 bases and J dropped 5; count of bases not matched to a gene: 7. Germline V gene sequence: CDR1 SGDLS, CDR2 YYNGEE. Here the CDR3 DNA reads TGTGCCAGCAGCGGGGCTTGGCGGGGGGAGACCCAGTACTTC. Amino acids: CASSGAWRGETQYF.

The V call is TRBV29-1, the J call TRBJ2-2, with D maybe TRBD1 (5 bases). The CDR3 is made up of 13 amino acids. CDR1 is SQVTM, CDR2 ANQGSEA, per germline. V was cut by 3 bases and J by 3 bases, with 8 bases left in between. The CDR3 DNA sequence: TGCAGCGTTGATGAACAGGACACCGGGGAGCTGTTTTTT. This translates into CSVDEQDTGELFF.

CDR3 coding DNA: TGTGCCAGCAGCTTTAGGATGAGTCGCCAATCTGGAATTACCTACGAGCAGTACTTC. It yields the protein CASSFRMSRQSGITYEQYF. The chain recombines TRBV7-6 with TRBJ2-7; D remains ambiguous. Germline values: CDR1 SGHVS, CDR2 FNYEAQ. CDR3 length: 19 amino acids. Trimming shortened V by 3 bases and J by 2 bases, and 26 bases separated the two germline ends.